This T cell receptor beta chain emerged from a study of monozygotic twins with inflammatory bowel disease. Germline assignment: CDR1 SGHRS and CDR2 YFSETQ. This CDR3 region has 16 residues. Every TCR library consumed roughly 3,500 ng of total RNA. A 6-nucleotide sample barcode was carried by the UMIs, which template switching added. TCRdb re-called the 5' RACE reads and catalogs CDR3 proteins one per entry, DNA excluded. This repertoire includes more than 300,000 distinct CDR3 sequences. Sequenced: blood. The receptor comes from a human donor with ulcerative colitis or Crohn's disease, or a healthy co-twin of an affected twin (not recorded which). V usage is TRBV5-1 and J usage is TRBJ1-4; TCRdb names TRBD1, which stays unverified in the absence of DNA. CDR3 in amino acids: CASSLPSGVANEKLFF.